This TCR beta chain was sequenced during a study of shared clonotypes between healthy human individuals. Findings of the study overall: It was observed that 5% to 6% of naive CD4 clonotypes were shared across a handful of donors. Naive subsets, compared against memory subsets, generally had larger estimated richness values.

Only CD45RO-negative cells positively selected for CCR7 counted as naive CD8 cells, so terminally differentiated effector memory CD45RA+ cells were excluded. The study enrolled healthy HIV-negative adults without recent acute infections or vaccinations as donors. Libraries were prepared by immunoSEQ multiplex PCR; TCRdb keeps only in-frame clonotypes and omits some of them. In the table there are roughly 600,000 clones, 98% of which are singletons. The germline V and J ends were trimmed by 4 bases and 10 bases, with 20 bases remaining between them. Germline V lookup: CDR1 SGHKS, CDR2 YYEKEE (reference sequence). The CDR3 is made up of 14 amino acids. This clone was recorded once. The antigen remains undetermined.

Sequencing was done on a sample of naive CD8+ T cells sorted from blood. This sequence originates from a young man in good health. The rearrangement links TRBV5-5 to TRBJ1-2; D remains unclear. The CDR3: CASSPIPSDLDYTF. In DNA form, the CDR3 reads TGTGCCAGCAGCCCTATCCCTTCGGATCTCGACTACACCTTC.